Listed below are T cell receptor beta chains from one sample, sequenced in a study of response to subunit inactivated influenza vaccine. TCRdb redid the calling of the RT-PCR reads with MiXCR, one entry per CDR3 protein. The table lists about 520,000 distinct CDR3 sequences, around 25% of them singletons. Sequenced material: CD4+ T cells sorted from PBMCs, taken 5 to 6 days after vaccination. These receptors came from a man aged 45-60 years who received an inactivated influenza vaccine. The CDR3 runs from the conserved cysteine through the conserved F or W. Fields, in order: J gene, D gene, V gene, CDR3 length, clone size, CDR3 protein, CDR3 DNA. D genes are given only for firm matches. Only part of the rows carry a size: once, few, many, or a class if the clone is expanded.

J: TRBJ2-1; D: TRBD1; V: TRBV5-1; length: 17; size: few; CDR3: CASSPRQGYIAYNEQFF; DNA: TGCGCCAGCAGCCCCCGACAGGGCTATATCGCCTACAATGAGCAGTTCTTC
J: TRBJ1-4; D: NA; V: TRBV6-1; length: 14; size: NA; CDR3: CASSAAGKGEKLFF; DNA: TGTGCCAGCAGTGCCGCAGGGAAAGGGGAAAAACTGTTTTTT
J: TRBJ1-2; D: NA; V: TRBV12-3/TRBV12-4; length: 14; size: NA; CDR3: CASSLGTAYYGYTF; DNA: TGTGCCAGCAGTTTAGGAACAGCTTACTATGGCTACACCTTC
J: TRBJ2-2; D: TRBD1; V: TRBV19; length: 16; size: NA; CDR3: CASSKPRTGDTGELFF; DNA: TGTGCCAGTAGTAAACCCCGGACAGGGGACACCGGGGAGCTGTTTTTT
J: TRBJ1-2; D: NA; V: TRBV6-4; length: 12; size: many; CDR3: CASSSGNYGYTF; DNA: TGTGCCAGCAGTAGTGGAAACTATGGCTACACCTTC
J: TRBJ2-7; D: TRBD2; V: TRBV4-3; length: 15; size: few; CDR3: CASSQGTSGTLEQYF; DNA: TGCGCCAGCAGCCAAGGGACTAGCGGGACTCTCGAGCAGTACTTC
J: TRBJ2-7; D: NA; V: TRBV12-3/TRBV12-4; length: 14; size: few; CDR3: CASSPTGENYEQYF; DNA: TGTGCCAGCAGTCCGACAGGTGAAAACTACGAGCAGTACTTC
J: TRBJ2-7; D: NA; V: TRBV28; length: 12; size: NA; CDR3: CASSLLYYEQYF; DNA: TGTGCCAGCAGTTTACTTTACTACGAGCAGTACTTC
J: TRBJ1-4; D: NA; V: TRBV4-3; length: 16; size: few; CDR3: CASSQDRRIRNEKLFF; DNA: TGCGCCAGCAGCCAAGATCGGAGAATTCGTAATGAAAAACTGTTTTTT
J: TRBJ2-7; D: TRBD1; V: TRBV4-3; length: 16; size: NA; CDR3: CASSQDLRTGGYEQYF; DNA: TGCGCCAGCAGCCAAGATCTTAGGACAGGGGGTTACGAGCAGTACTTC
J: TRBJ1-4; D: NA; V: TRBV20-1; length: 13; size: NA; CDR3: CSARGQGNEKLFF; DNA: TGCAGTGCTAGAGGGCAGGGTAATGAAAAACTGTTTTTT
J: TRBJ1-2; D: TRBD1; V: TRBV4-3; length: 15; size: few; CDR3: CASSPISGTVYGYTF; DNA: TGCGCCAGCAGCCCAATATCCGGGACAGTCTATGGCTACACCTTC
J: TRBJ1-4; D: NA; V: TRBV4-1; length: 14; size: NA; CDR3: CASSQDPFGGKLFF; DNA: TGCGCCAGCAGCCAGGACCCGTTCGGGGGAAAACTGTTTTTT
J: TRBJ1-4; D: NA; V: TRBV21-1; length: 17; size: NA; CDR3: CASSKKKAYRCQEKLFF; DNA: NA
J: TRBJ2-7; D: NA; V: TRBV7-9; length: 13; size: NA; CDR3: CASRGSRSYEQYF; DNA: TGTGCCAGCAGGGGGTCACGATCCTACGAGCAGTACTTC
J: TRBJ2-1; D: NA; V: TRBV5-1; length: 15; size: many; CDR3: CASSFASEPYNEQFF; DNA: TGCGCCAGCAGCTTTGCCTCAGAACCCTACAATGAGCAGTTCTTC
J: TRBJ2-2; D: NA; V: TRBV29-1; length: 14; size: many; CDR3: CSAGAGSITGELFF; DNA: TGCAGCGCCGGGGCCGGGAGTATAACCGGGGAGCTGTTTTTT
J: TRBJ2-2; D: TRBD1; V: TRBV12-3/TRBV12-4; length: 14; size: NA; CDR3: CASRIGQDTGELFF; DNA: TGTGCCAGCAGAATCGGACAGGACACCGGGGAGCTGTTTTTT
J: TRBJ1-1; D: TRBD1; V: TRBV7-2; length: 14; size: NA; CDR3: CASSLDRGWAEAFF; DNA: TGTGCCAGCAGCTTAGACAGGGGCTGGGCTGAAGCTTTCTTT
J: TRBJ2-1; D: TRBD2; V: TRBV12-3/TRBV12-4; length: 13; size: few; CDR3: CASQRESYNEQFF; DNA: TGTGCCAGCCAGCGGGAGTCCTACAATGAGCAGTTCTTC
J: TRBJ2-7; D: NA; V: TRBV7-6; length: 14; size: NA; CDR3: CASSPNGQGEKQYF; DNA: TGTGCCAGCAGCCCGAATGGGCAGGGAGAGAAGCAGTACTTC
J: TRBJ2-5; D: NA; V: TRBV12-3/TRBV12-4; length: 13; size: NA; CDR3: CASRRGLGETQYF; DNA: TGTGCCAGCCGCCGGGGTTTGGGGGAGACCCAGTACTTC
J: TRBJ1-1; D: TRBD1; V: TRBV20-1; length: 14; size: NA; CDR3: CSARESRGRSEAFF; DNA: TGCAGTGCTAGAGAGTCGAGGGGGCGATCTGAAGCTTTCTTT
J: TRBJ2-7; D: TRBD2; V: TRBV5-1; length: 15; size: NA; CDR3: CASSTSGTSTGEQYF; DNA: TGCGCCAGCAGCACATCCGGGACTAGCACCGGGGAGCAGTACTTC
J: TRBJ2-1; D: NA; V: TRBV9; length: 15; size: NA; CDR3: CASSVGGQEYNEQFF; DNA: TGTGCCAGCAGCGTAGGAGGACAAGAGTACAATGAGCAGTTCTTC
J: TRBJ2-3; D: NA; V: TRBV11-3; length: 14; size: NA; CDR3: CASSRGARTDTQYF; DNA: TGTGCCAGCAGCCGGGGGGCTCGAACAGATACGCAGTATTTT
J: TRBJ1-1; D: NA; V: TRBV5-5; length: 13; size: few; CDR3: CASRLTGRTEAFF; DNA: TGTGCCAGCAGGTTAACAGGGAGGACTGAAGCTTTCTTT
J: TRBJ2-1; D: NA; V: TRBV20-1; length: 12; size: many; CDR3: CSASGFGEWQFF; DNA: TGCAGTGCTAGTGGGTTTGGGGAATGGCAGTTCTTC
J: TRBJ2-1; D: NA; V: TRBV7-2; length: 13; size: few; CDR3: CASSLGRGYEQFF; DNA: TGTGCCAGCAGCTTGGGCAGGGGCTATGAGCAGTTCTTC
J: TRBJ2-7; D: TRBD2; V: TRBV29-1; length: 15; size: NA; CDR3: CSGLGLAGGSYEQYF; DNA: TGCAGCGGCCTCGGATTGGCGGGAGGGTCCTACGAGCAGTACTTC
J: TRBJ2-3; D: NA; V: TRBV29-1; length: 16; size: once; CDR3: CSVEGFGSGLTDTQYF; DNA: TGCAGCGTTGAAGGTTTTGGAAGTGGTTTAACAGATACGCAGTATTTT
J: TRBJ1-5; D: NA; V: TRBV12-3/TRBV12-4; length: 14; size: few; CDR3: CASSLEGARQPQHF; DNA: TGTGCCAGCAGTTTAGAAGGGGCTCGACAGCCCCAGCATTTT
J: TRBJ2-1; D: NA; V: TRBV5-1; length: 12; size: NA; CDR3: CASSHRVHEQFF; DNA: TGCGCCAGCAGCCACAGGGTCCATGAGCAGTTCTTC
J: TRBJ2-2; D: NA; V: TRBV5-1; length: 15; size: NA; CDR3: CASSLERLNTGELFF; DNA: TGCGCCAGCAGCTTGGAACGGCTGAACACCGGGGAGCTGTTTTTT
J: TRBJ2-3; D: NA; V: TRBV28; length: 16; size: NA; CDR3: CASSLFVGPVGDTQYF; DNA: TGTGCCAGCAGTTTATTTGTGGGTCCTGTGGGGGATACGCAGTATTTT
J: TRBJ2-2; D: NA; V: TRBV6-2/TRBV6-3; length: 15; size: NA; CDR3: CASSYSRTITGELFF; DNA: TGTGCCAGCAGTTACTCTAGGACTATCACCGGGGAGCTGTTTTTT
J: TRBJ2-3; D: NA; V: TRBV28; length: 17; size: NA; CDR3: CASTKRTGRQGTDTQYF; DNA: TGTGCCAGCACCAAGCGCACCGGCAGGCAGGGCACAGATACGCAGTATTTT
J: TRBJ2-5; D: TRBD1; V: TRBV25-1; length: 15; size: NA; CDR3: CASSANRGLQETQYF; DNA: TGTGCCAGCAGTGCAAACAGGGGCCTCCAAGAGACCCAGTACTTC
J: TRBJ2-3; D: TRBD2; V: TRBV25-1; length: 15; size: few; CDR3: CASSEYRGGADTQYF; DNA: TGTGCCAGCAGTGAATATCGCGGGGGTGCAGATACGCAGTATTTT
J: TRBJ1-1; D: NA; V: TRBV30; length: 13; size: few; CDR3: CAWSVGRGTEAFF; DNA: TGTGCCTGGAGTGTGGGCAGGGGAACTGAAGCTTTCTTT
J: TRBJ2-3; D: TRBD1; V: TRBV9; length: 15; size: few; CDR3: CASSVAHRGADTQYF; DNA: TGTGCCAGCAGCGTAGCCCACAGGGGAGCAGATACGCAGTATTTT
J: TRBJ2-7; D: NA; V: TRBV7-6; length: 14; size: NA; CDR3: CASSLIQGTNEQYF; DNA: TGTGCCAGCAGCCTGATACAGGGAACGAACGAGCAGTACTTC